These T cell receptor beta chains were read from a single sample in a study of blood T cell repertoires in COVID-19. Assay used: immunoSEQ multiplex PCR; TCRdb lists only in-frame clones, some missing. This sample has about 180,000 clones, with roughly 87% found just once. Sequencing input: peripheral blood. These receptors came from a woman aged 50 to 60 with acute or convalescent COVID-19. Each CDR3 is given with its conserved first and last residue. The order of the fields is D gene, V gene, clone size, J gene, CDR3 DNA, CDR3 protein. The D gene is left open where the match is weak. Not all rows give a size; the values are once, few, many and, for expanded clones, a class.

NA	TRBV3-1/TRBV3-2	NA	TRBJ1-1	TGTGCCAGCAGCCAAGAACTTGCGGCTGAAGCTTTCTTT	CASSQELAAEAFF
TRBD1	TRBV18	NA	TRBJ1-4	TGTGCCAGCTCGCCCGGGACAGGGGCTGAAAAACTGTTTTTT	CASSPGTGAEKLFF
TRBD2	TRBV19	NA	TRBJ2-1	TGTGCCAGTAGGATCGGACTAGCGGGGGGAAATGAGCAGTTCTTC	CASRIGLAGGNEQFF
TRBD2	TRBV30	NA	TRBJ2-2	TGTGCCTGGAGTGGGAGCGGGAGGACCGGGGAGCTGTTTTTT	CAWSGSGRTGELFF
NA	TRBV6-2/TRBV6-3	NA	TRBJ2-1	TGTGCCAGCAGTTTATCCCAGACGCTAGTAAAACAGTTCTTC	CASSLSQTLVKQFF
TRBD1	TRBV6-6	NA	TRBJ1-2	TGTGCCAGCAGTATACTACAGGGGAGGATTTCTGGCTACACCTTC	CASSILQGRISGYTF
NA	TRBV18	few	TRBJ2-2	TGTGCCAGCTCACCCAGATCTAACACCGGGGAGCTGTTTTTT	CASSPRSNTGELFF
NA	TRBV7-2	NA	TRBJ2-7	TGTGCCAGCAGCTTAGGGCAGGGCCTACCCTACGAGCAGTACTTC	CASSLGQGLPYEQYF
TRBD1	TRBV18	NA	TRBJ1-3	TGTGCCAGCTCACCAATTAGGGACAGTCGATTGAGAAACACCATATATTTT	CASSPIRDSRLRNTIYF
TRBD2	TRBV5-4	NA	TRBJ2-1	TGTGCCAGCAGCTTGGGGACTAGTAACTCCAATGAGCAGTTCTTC	CASSLGTSNSNEQFF
NA	TRBV11-2	NA	TRBJ2-3	TGTGCCAGCAGCTTAAGCCAGGCCACAGATACGCAGTATTTT	CASSLSQATDTQYF
TRBD1	TRBV7-2	NA	TRBJ2-7	TGTGCCAGCAGCAGGGACAGGCCGTACGAGCAGTACTTC	CASSRDRPYEQYF
NA	TRBV5-1	once	TRBJ2-2	TGCGCCAGCACGGGGGAGAACACCGGGGAGCTGTTTTTT	CASTGENTGELFF
TRBD2	TRBV19	few	TRBJ2-6	TGTGCCAGTAACCCTAGCGGGGGGGCTGGGGCCAACGTCCTGACTTTC	CASNPSGGAGANVLTF
NA	TRBV5-6	NA	TRBJ2-7	TGTGCCAGCAGCTTTACAGACGAGCAGTACTTC	CASSFTDEQYF
TRBD2	TRBV7-2	NA	TRBJ2-2	TGTGCCAGCAGACCTACTAGCGGGAGTGTTCCCGGGGAGCTGTTTTTT	CASRPTSGSVPGELFF
TRBD2	TRBV3-1/TRBV3-2	NA	TRBJ2-7	TGTGCCAGCAGCCAGCCCCCCTGGCGGGGGGGTGGGGGGCAGTACTTC	CASSQPPWRGGGGQYF
NA	TRBV20-1	NA	TRBJ2-3	TGCAGTGCTAGTCCTAGCGGCACAGATACGCAGTATTTT	CSASPSGTDTQYF
TRBD2	TRBV24-1	NA	TRBJ2-1	TGTGCCACCAGTGATAGCGGACTAGCGGGCCAGTTCTTC	CATSDSGLAGQFF
NA	TRBV18	NA	TRBJ1-2	TGTGCCAGCTCACCAATCTTCGACGGGAACTATGGCTACACCTTC	CASSPIFDGNYGYTF
NA	TRBV3-1/TRBV3-2	NA	TRBJ1-1	TGTGCCAGCAGCCGTCTCAAGGCAGCCCGGCGGGCTTTCTTT	CASSRLKAARRAFF
NA	TRBV6-5	NA	TRBJ1-5	TGTGCCAGCAGTTATTTTGGGGGCATGGACAATCAGCCCCAGCATTTT	CASSYFGGMDNQPQHF